The T cell receptor beta chain described here comes from a study of tumor-infiltrating lymphocytes in primary liver carcinoma. Whole-study context: The patient group consisted of men and women aged 30 to 69 years. Tumor staging was T1-T3 N0M0; sizes spanned roughly 4.2 to 10 cm across.

Researchers generated TCR beta cDNA from roughly 510 ng of total RNA, relying on a constant-region primer. It was through three nested multiplex PCR rounds of slightly modified ARM-PCR that TCR beta libraries arose. Running around 9 cycles apiece, the first two PCR rounds relied on TRBV1-TRBV30 forward primers together with a C-beta reverse primer. TCRdb ran MiXCR on the multiplex PCR reads and lists one entry per CDR3 protein. The sample shows approximately 300,000 distinct CDR3 sequences, 55% to 65% of them seen only once. RNA was extracted from whole blood without cell sorting, alongside germline DNA. Every patient had chronic HBV infection and was treatment-naive. About 3.7 milliliters of peripheral blood were drawn presurgically. Deletions cut 7 bases from V and 10 bases from J, with 14 bases between. Looked up from germline, CDR1 is MNHEY and CDR2 is SVGEGT. This CDR3 has 12 amino acids.

This rearrangement joins TRBV6-2 or TRBV6-3 to TRBJ2-1; D remains unclear. Source material: peripheral blood. The sequence came from a middle-aged man with primary liver carcinoma and hepatitis B virus infection. The CDR3 sequence is CASNTTTDEQFF. CDR3 sequence (DNA): TGTGCCAGCAACACGACGACGGACGAGCAGTTCTTC.